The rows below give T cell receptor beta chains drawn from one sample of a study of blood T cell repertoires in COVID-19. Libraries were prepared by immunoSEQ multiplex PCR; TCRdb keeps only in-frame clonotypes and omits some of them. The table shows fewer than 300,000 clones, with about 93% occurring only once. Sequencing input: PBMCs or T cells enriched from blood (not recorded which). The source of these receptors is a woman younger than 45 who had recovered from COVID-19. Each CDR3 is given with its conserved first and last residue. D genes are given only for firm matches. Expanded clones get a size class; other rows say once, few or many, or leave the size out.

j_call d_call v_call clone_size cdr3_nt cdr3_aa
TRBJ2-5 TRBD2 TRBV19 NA TGTGCCAGTAGTCCAGAGACTAGCGGGAAAGAGACCCAGTACTTC CASSPETSGKETQYF
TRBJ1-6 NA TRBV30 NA TGTGCCTGGACGACAGCCCATAATTCACCCCTCCACTTT CAWTTAHNSPLHF
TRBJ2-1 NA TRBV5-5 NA TGTGCCAGCAGTCCTACGGATGGCAGGGGTGTCGGTGAGCAGTTCTTC CASSPTDGRGVGEQFF
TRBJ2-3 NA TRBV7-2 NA TGTGCCAGCGGCCTGGCGGGACCCACAGATACGCAGTATTTT CASGLAGPTDTQYF
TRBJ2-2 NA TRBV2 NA TGTGCCAGCTGGCGGGGCACCGGGGAGCTGTTTTTT CASWRGTGELFF
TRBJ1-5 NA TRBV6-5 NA TGTGCCAGCAGTCCCCGGGGTCTTCAGCCCCAGCATTTT CASSPRGLQPQHF
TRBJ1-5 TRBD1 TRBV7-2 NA TGTGCCAGCAGCCCATTCAGGGGGCTGAGTCAGCCCCAGCATTTT CASSPFRGLSQPQHF
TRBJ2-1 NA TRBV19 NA TGTGCCAGTACCTGGATCGGGGGTGAGCAGTTCTTC CASTWIGGEQFF
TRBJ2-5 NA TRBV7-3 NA TGTGCCAGCAGCTTATCCCGACAGGAGACCCAGTACTTC CASSLSRQETQYF
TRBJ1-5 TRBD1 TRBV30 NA TGTGCCTGGACCCCGGGTGGACAGGGCTATCAGCCCCAGCATTTT CAWTPGGQGYQPQHF
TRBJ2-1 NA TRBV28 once TGTGCCAGCAGTTCCCAGGGAACTGAGCAGTTCTTC CASSSQGTEQFF
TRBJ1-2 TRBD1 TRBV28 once TGTGCCAGCAGTTTATCTAGGGGGCCTGCGTGGGGCTACACCTTC CASSLSRGPAWGYTF
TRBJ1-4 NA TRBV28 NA TGTGCCAGCAGGGAGCCCGGAGGGCCCTATGATGAAAAACTGTTTTTT CASREPGGPYDEKLFF
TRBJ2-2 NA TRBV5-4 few TGTGCCAGCAGCAAGGGGACCGGGGAGCTGTTTTTT CASSKGTGELFF
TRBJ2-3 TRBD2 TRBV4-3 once TGCGCCAGCAGCCAAGAACTAGCGGGAGGGCGGAGGGAGTATTTT CASSQELAGGRREYF
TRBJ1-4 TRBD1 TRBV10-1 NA TGCGCCAGCAGTGAGTCGAACAGGGGAGGCGAAAAACTGTTTTTT CASSESNRGGEKLFF
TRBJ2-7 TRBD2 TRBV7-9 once TGTGCCAGCAGCGGGACTAGCGGGCCATTCTCCTACGAGCAGTACTTC CASSGTSGPFSYEQYF
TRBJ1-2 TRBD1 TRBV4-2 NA TGTGCCAGCAGCCAAGCCAGGTCCGGGACAGGAGGCTACACCTTC CASSQARSGTGGYTF
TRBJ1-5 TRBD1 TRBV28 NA TGTGCCAGCACCACGGGACAGGGTAGCAATCAGCCCCAGCATTTT CASTTGQGSNQPQHF
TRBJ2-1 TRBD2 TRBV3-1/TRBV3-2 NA TGTGCCAGCAGCCACGAATCGGGACTATTGTACAATGAGCAGTTCTTC CASSHESGLLYNEQFF